The sequence of this T cell receptor beta chain was determined in a study of blood T cell repertoires in COVID-19. Study-wide background: PBMCs, B-cell-depleted T cells, or T cells provided the cDNA or gDNA that made up the material.

Seattle participants joined during active infection and were tracked over time. The sample holds a few counts of this clone. The data were produced by immunoSEQ multiplex PCR, yet TCRdb's version contains in-frame clones alone and is incomplete. The sample lists roughly 280,000 clones, roughly 90% occurring once. Sequencing input: peripheral blood. This clonotype originated in a woman between 25 and 40 years old with COVID-19, enrolled during active disease.

CDR3 protein: CASSHLGEEETQYF. The CDR3 nucleotides read TGTGCCAGCAGCCATTTGGGGGAGGAAGAGACCCAGTACTTC. This chain links TRBV14 with TRBJ2-5, with D possibly being TRBD2 (6 bases). Germline lookup yields CDR1 SGHDN and CDR2 FVKESK. The CDR3 totals 14 residues. V was trimmed by 3 bases and J by 3 bases, leaving 11 bases between them.